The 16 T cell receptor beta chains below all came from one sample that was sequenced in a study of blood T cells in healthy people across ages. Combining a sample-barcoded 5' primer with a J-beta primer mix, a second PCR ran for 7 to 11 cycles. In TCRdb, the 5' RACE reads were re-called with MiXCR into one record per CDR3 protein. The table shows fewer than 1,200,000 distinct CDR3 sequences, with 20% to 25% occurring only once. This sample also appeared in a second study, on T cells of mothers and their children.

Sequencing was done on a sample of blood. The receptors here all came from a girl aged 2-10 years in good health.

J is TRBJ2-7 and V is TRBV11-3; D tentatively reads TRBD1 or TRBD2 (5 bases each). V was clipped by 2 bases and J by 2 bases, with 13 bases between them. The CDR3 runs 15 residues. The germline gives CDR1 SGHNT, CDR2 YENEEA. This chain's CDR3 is CASSLRGLGPYEQYF. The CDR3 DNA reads TGTGCCAGCAGCTTACGGGGTCTGGGGCCCTACGAGCAGTACTTC.

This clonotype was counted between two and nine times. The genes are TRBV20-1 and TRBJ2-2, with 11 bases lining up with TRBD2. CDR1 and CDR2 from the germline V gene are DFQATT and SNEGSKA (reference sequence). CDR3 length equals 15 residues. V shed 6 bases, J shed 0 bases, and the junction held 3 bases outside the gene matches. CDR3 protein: CSAPGLAANTGELFF. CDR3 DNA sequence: TGCAGTGCGCCGGGACTAGCGGCGAACACCGGGGAGCTGTTTTTT.

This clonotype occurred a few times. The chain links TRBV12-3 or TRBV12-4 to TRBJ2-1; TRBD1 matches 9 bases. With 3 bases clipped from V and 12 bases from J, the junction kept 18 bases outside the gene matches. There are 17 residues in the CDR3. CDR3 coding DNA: TGTGCCAGCAGTTTCCCCTCTTGGACAGGGGCCCTCAGCGGGCAGTTCTTC. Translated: CASSFPSWTGALSGQFF.

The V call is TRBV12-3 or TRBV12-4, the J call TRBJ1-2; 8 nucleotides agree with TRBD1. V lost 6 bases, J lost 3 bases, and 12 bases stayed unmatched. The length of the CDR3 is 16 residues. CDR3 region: CASRIGQGVSYYGYTF. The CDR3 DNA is TGTGCCAGCAGGATAGGACAGGGTGTCTCTTACTATGGCTACACCTTC.

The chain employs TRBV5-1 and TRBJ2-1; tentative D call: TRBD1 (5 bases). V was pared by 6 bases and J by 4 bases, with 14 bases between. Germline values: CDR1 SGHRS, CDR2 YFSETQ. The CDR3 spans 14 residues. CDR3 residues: CASTVGVAYNEQFF. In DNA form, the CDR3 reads TGCGCCAGCACAGTAGGGGTTGCGTACAATGAGCAGTTCTTC.

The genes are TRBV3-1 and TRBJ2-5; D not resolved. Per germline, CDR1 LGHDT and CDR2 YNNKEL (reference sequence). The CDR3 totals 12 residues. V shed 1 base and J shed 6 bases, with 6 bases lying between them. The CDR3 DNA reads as TGTGCCAGCAGCCAAGTTGGGCAGACCCAGTACTTC. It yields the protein CASSQVGQTQYF.

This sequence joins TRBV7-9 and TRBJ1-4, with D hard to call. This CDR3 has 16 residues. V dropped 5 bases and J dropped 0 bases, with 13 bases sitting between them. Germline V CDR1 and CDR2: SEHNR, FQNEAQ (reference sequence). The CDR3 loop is CASSPLEVATNEKLFF. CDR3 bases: TGTGCCAGCAGCCCCCTGGAGGTTGCAACTAATGAAAAACTGTTTTTT.

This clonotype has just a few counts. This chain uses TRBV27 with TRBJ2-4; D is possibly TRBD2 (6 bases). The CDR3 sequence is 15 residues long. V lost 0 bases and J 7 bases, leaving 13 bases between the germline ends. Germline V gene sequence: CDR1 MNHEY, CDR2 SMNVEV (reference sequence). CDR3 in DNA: TGTGCCAGCAGTTTATCCACCCTTGGGAGGAACATTCAGTACTTC. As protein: CASSLSTLGRNIQYF.

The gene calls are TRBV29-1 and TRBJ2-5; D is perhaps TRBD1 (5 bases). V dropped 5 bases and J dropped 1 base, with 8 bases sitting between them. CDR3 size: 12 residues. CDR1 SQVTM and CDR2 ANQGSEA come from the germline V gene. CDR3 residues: CSVIGVQETQYF. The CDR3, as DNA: TGCAGCGTTATAGGGGTCCAAGAGACCCAGTACTTC. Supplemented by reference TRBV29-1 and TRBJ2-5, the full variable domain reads SAVISQKPSRDICQRGTSLTIQCQVDSQVTMMFWYRQQPGQSLTLIATANQGSEATYESGFVIDKFPISRPNLTFSTLTVSNMSPEDSSIYLCSVIGVQETQYFGPGTRLLVL.

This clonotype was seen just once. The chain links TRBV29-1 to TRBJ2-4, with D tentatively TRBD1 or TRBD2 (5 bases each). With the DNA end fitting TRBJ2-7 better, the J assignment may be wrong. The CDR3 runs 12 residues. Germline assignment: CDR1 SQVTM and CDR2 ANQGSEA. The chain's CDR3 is CSVDRGVDEQYF. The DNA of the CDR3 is TGCAGCGTTGACCGAGGGGTCGACGAGCAGTACTTC.

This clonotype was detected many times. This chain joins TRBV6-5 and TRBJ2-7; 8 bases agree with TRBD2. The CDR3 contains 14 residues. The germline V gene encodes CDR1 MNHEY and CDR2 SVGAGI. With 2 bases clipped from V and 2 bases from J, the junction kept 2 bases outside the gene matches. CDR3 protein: CASSYTSGPYEQYF. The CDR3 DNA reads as TGTGCCAGCAGTTACACTAGCGGACCCTACGAGCAGTACTTC.

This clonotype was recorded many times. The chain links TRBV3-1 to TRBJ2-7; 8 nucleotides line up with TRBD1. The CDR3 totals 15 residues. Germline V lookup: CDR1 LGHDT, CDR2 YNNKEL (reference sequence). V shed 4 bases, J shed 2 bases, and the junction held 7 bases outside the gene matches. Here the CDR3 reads CASSRENRGTYEQYF. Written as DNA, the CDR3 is TGTGCCAGCAGCCGGGAAAACAGGGGGACCTACGAGCAGTACTTC.

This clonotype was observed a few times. The CDR3 DNA is TGTGCCAGCAGCGTAGGACAGGACCTTTACAATGAGCAGTTCTTC. Translating it yields CASSVGQDLYNEQFF. The chain carries TRBV9 and TRBJ2-1, with D possibly matching TRBD1 (6 bases). The ends were cut back, 0 bases at V and 4 bases at J, with 11 bases in the middle. The CDR3 length is 15 residues. Germline V CDR1 and CDR2: SGDLS, YYNGEE.

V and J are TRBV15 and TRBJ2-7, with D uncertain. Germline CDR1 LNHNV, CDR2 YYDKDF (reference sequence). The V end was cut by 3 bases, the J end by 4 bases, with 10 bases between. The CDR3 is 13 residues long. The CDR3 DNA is TGTGCCACCAGCAGGGGCTTGGGGTACGAGCAGTACTTC. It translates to CATSRGLGYEQYF.

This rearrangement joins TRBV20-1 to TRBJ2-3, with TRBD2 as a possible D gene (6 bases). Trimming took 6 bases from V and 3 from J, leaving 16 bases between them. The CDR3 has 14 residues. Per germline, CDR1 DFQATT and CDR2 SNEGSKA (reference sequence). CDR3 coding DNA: TGCAGTGCCCTCTCCCGCGGGGCGACAGATACGCAGTATTTT. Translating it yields CSALSRGATDTQYF.

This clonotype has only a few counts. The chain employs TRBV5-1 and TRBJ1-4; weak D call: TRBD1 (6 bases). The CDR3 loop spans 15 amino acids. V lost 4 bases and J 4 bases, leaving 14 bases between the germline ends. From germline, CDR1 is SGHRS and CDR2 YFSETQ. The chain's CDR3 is CASSAGQIDNEKLFF. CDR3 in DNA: TGCGCCAGCAGCGCCGGACAGATAGATAATGAAAAACTGTTTTTT.